This passage covers 11 T cell receptor beta chains from one sample sequenced in a study of T cells after yellow fever vaccination. MiXCR was run by TCRdb on the 5' RACE reads, yielding one entry per CDR3 protein. The sample yields 320,000 or so distinct CDR3 sequences, around 8.1% seen once. Specimen: PBMCs, collected approximately 40 days after the first yellow fever vaccination. The receptor source for this set is a man younger than 35 who received the YFV17D yellow fever vaccine.

The chain couples TRBV5-1 to TRBJ1-1; D uncertain. The V end was cut by 1 base, the J end by 8 bases, with 21 bases between. This CDR3 contains 16 residues. From germline, CDR1 is SGHRS and CDR2 YFSETQ. The CDR3 nucleotides read TGCGCCAGCAGCTTGCCCAGATCGGGGTATCAACCGGAAGCTTTCTTT. Protein product: CASSLPRSGYQPEAFF.

The chain employs TRBV7-9 and TRBJ2-5; D is perhaps TRBD2 (6 bases). The V end was cut by 1 base, the J end by 5 bases, with 11 bases between. Germline V gene sequence: CDR1 SEHNR, CDR2 FQNEAQ (reference sequence). This CDR3 contains 14 residues. The CDR3: CASSLEAGRETQYF. In DNA, the CDR3 is TGTGCCAGCAGCTTAGAAGCAGGGAGGGAGACCCAGTACTTC.

This clonotype has more than one count but fewer than ten. The CDR3 spells CSVVHGTPYEQYF. Written as DNA, the CDR3 is TGCAGCGTCGTGCACGGGACTCCCTACGAGCAGTACTTC. This chain connects TRBV29-1 to TRBJ2-7, with D possibly TRBD2 on 6 matching bases. There are 13 residues in the CDR3. V lost 6 bases and J lost 2, with 14 bases in between. Germline CDR1 reads SQVTM; CDR2 reads ANQGSEA.

This sequence joins TRBV10-3 and TRBJ1-6; the D gene is possibly TRBD1 (6 bases). The CDR3 runs 13 residues. Trimming took 5 bases from V and 7 from J, leaving 9 bases between them. Looked up from germline, CDR1 is ENHRY and CDR2 is SYGVKD. The CDR3 sequence: CAISSGQNSPLHF. Here the CDR3 DNA reads TGTGCCATCAGTTCCGGACAGAATTCACCCCTCCACTTT.

The table lists this clonotype with many counts. In DNA form, the CDR3 reads TGTGCCAGCAGCAGCGCGGGGGGTAGGACCGGGGAGCTGTTTTTT. Its translation: CASSSAGGRTGELFF. This chain joins TRBV7-3 and TRBJ2-2, with 8 bases lining up with TRBD2. Losses at the gene ends were 5 bases for V and 5 bases for J; bases not matched to a gene: 7. Germline lookup yields CDR1 SGHTA and CDR2 FQGTGA. The CDR3 runs to 15 residues.

This clonotype has more than one count but fewer than ten. The chain carries TRBV20-1 and TRBJ2-3; either TRBD1 or TRBD2 may fit D (6 bases each). Germline V gene data show CDR1 as DFQATT and CDR2 as SNEGSKA (reference sequence). V was clipped by 0 bases and J by 0 bases, with 13 bases between them. The CDR3 loop spans 16 amino acids. The CDR3 reads CSARDHSGASTDTQYF. CDR3 DNA sequence: TGCAGTGCTAGAGATCACTCGGGGGCGAGCACAGATACGCAGTATTTT.

The chain joins TRBV7-2 to TRBJ2-6; TRBD1 matches 8 bases. The length of the CDR3 is 16 residues. Germline assignment: CDR1 SGHTA and CDR2 FQGNSA. Trimming cost V 5 bases and J 2 bases; bases outside gene matches: 5. The CDR3 loop is CASSPTGGPGANVLTF. CDR3 nucleotides: TGTGCCAGCAGCCCCACAGGGGGACCTGGGGCCAACGTCCTGACTTTC.

V gene TRBV12-3 or TRBV12-4 combines with J gene TRBJ2-7, with D possibly matching TRBD2 (6 bases). This CDR3 spans 12 amino acids. Trimming removed 5 bases from V and 7 bases from J, with 12 bases in between. CDR3 sequence reads: CASSAGWREQYV. CDR3 bases: TGTGCCAGCAGTGCGGGATGGCGGGAGCAGTACGTC.

This clonotype turned up a few times. The V gene is TRBV7-3, the J gene TRBJ1-5; TRBD1 might be the D (6 bases). Germline CDR1 and CDR2: SGHTA and FQGTGA. This CDR3 comprises 13 residues. Trimming pared 6 bases from V and 6 bases from J, leaving 12 bases between. The CDR3 sequence: CASRTGVGQPQHF. CDR3 DNA: TGTGCCAGCAGGACAGGCGTCGGTCAGCCCCAGCATTTT.

This rearrangement joins TRBV19 to TRBJ2-1; the match to TRBD2 covers 9 bases. With V trimmed by 3 bases and J by 1 base, 4 bases remained unmatched. The CDR3 sequence is 16 residues long. From germline, CDR1 is LNHDA and CDR2 SQIVND (reference sequence). The CDR3 nucleotides are TGTGCCAGTAGTATTCATAGCGGGGGATCCTACAATGAGCAGTTCTTC. Translating gives CASSIHSGGSYNEQFF.

This clonotype was observed a handful of times. The CDR3 region is CASSSSRGRNTEAFF. CDR3 coding DNA: TGTGCCAGCAGCTCCAGCAGGGGGCGGAACACTGAAGCTTTCTTT. The J gene is TRBJ1-1, the V gene TRBV7-2, with TRBD1 matching over 8 bases. This CDR3 contains 15 residues. Germline CDR1 reads SGHTA; CDR2 reads FQGNSA. Trimming cost V 4 bases and J 1 base; bases outside gene matches: 5.